The 25 T cell receptor beta chains presented below share a single source sample, sequenced in a study of shared clonotypes between healthy human individuals. Positive CCR7 selection of CD45RO-negative cells yielded the naive CD8 cells, and terminally differentiated effector memory CD45RA+ cells were excluded. Assay: immunoSEQ multiplex PCR; the TCRdb copy retains only in-frame clones and omits some. Of roughly 2.1 million clones listed, more than 85% are singletons. The sequenced material came from naive CD8+ T cells from PBMCs. Receptors originate from a man between 18 and 35 years old in good health. Some clones in this sample may be carry-over from other donors' samples.

This rearrangement joins TRBV19 to TRBJ2-7; D may be TRBD1 (5 bases). The CDR3 runs 13 residues. Germline CDR1 reads LNHDA; CDR2 reads SQIVND (reference sequence). The V and J ends lost 8 bases and 0 bases respectively, with 11 bases between them. CDR3 loop: CASSDRPSYEQYF. CDR3 nucleotide sequence: TGTGCCAGTTCCGACAGACCCTCCTACGAGCAGTACTTC.

This clone has a handful of counts. This chain connects TRBV28 to TRBJ1-2; TRBD1 matches 9 bases. The CDR3 is made up of 16 amino acids. Germline CDR1 is MDHEN and CDR2 is SYDVKM. V gave up 2 bases and J gave up 4 bases; unmatched junction bases: 8. This CDR3 reads CASSLMDRGVGYGYTF. DNA for the CDR3: TGTGCCAGCAGTTTAATGGACAGGGGAGTCGGCTATGGCTACACCTTC.

Comments on this clone: The sample carries other DNA sequences with the same CDR3. The chain uses TRBV2 and TRBJ1-1; D ambiguous. The CDR3 loop spans 12 amino acids. With 4 bases removed from V and 2 bases from J, the gap between germline ends came to 5 bases. CDR1 SNHLY and CDR2 FYNNEI come from the germline V gene. CDR3 loop: CASSVGNTEAFF. CDR3 nucleotides: TGTGCCAGCAGTGTGGGCAACACTGAAGCTTTCTTT.

The CDR3 protein is CASRDGTVRQPQHF. The CDR3 DNA reads TGTGCCAGCAGGGATGGGACAGTAAGGCAGCCCCAGCATTTT. The chain is built from TRBV28 and TRBJ1-5, with 7 bases aligning to TRBD1. The J segment lost 7 bases and the V segment lost 6 bases, leaving 9 bases of the junction unmatched. CDR1 is MDHEN and CDR2 is SYDVKM in the germline V gene. The CDR3 runs to 14 residues. Variable domain in full (rest from reference TRBV28 and TRBJ1-5): DVKVTQSSRYLVKRTGEKVFLECVQDMDHENMFWYRQDPGLGLRLIYFSYDVKMKEKGDIPEGYSVSREKKERFSLILESASTNQTSMYLCASRDGTVRQPQHFGDGTRLSIL.

This chain uses TRBV7-3 with TRBJ2-2, with 9 bases fitting TRBD1. The V and J ends lost 5 bases and 7 bases, in that order; junction bases with no gene match: 8. Per the germline V gene, CDR1 is SGHTA and CDR2 is FQGTGA. CDR3 length: 15 amino acids. The CDR3 coding sequence is TGTGCCAGCAGCCTCACAGGGGGCATCGGCGGGGAGCTGTTTTTT. It specifies CASSLTGGIGGELFF. The whole variable domain, filled in from reference TRBV7-3 and TRBJ2-2, reads GAGVSQTPSNKVTEKGKYVELRCDPISGHTALYWYRQSLGQGPEFLIYFQGTGAADDSGLPNDRFFAVRPEGSVSTLKIQRTERGDSAVYLCASSLTGGIGGELFFGEGSRLTVL.

The gene calls are TRBV29-1 and TRBJ1-1; no reliable D call. The CDR3 has 14 residues. V was clipped by 0 bases and J by 1 base, with 9 bases between them. Germline V gene data show CDR1 as SQVTM and CDR2 as ANQGSEA. The CDR3 loop is CSVEDGLGNTEAFF. CDR3 sequence (DNA): TGCAGCGTTGAAGACGGTTTGGGGAACACTGAAGCTTTCTTT.

The chain is built from TRBV19 and TRBJ1-5; TRBD1 might be the D (5 bases). Trimming left V 1 base short and J 2 bases short, with 9 bases between. From germline, CDR1 is LNHDA and CDR2 SQIVND (reference sequence). The CDR3 consists of 15 residues. CDR3 DNA sequence: TGTGCCAGTAGTATAGGGGAAGGGGGCAATCAGCCCCAGCATTTT. The encoded protein is CASSIGEGGNQPQHF.

The chain joins TRBV11-2 to TRBJ1-1; tentative D call: TRBD1 (6 bases). CDR1 and CDR2 from the germline V gene are SGHAT and FQNNGV. The CDR3 totals 15 residues. V shed 0 bases and J shed 4 bases, with 12 bases lying between them. The CDR3 loop is CASSLEGGGLTEAFF. CDR3 nucleotides: TGTGCCAGCAGCTTAGAAGGGGGGGGTCTCACTGAAGCTTTCTTT.

This rearrangement joins TRBV15 to TRBJ2-2; either TRBD1 or TRBD2 may supply D (5 bases each). CDR3 size: 14 residues. The germline CDR1 and CDR2 sequences are LNHNV and YYDKDF (reference sequence). The V end was cut by 9 bases, the J end by 4 bases, with 15 bases between. This chain's CDR3 is CATRPGTGTGELFF. The CDR3 coding sequence is TGTGCCACGCGACCCGGGACGGGCACCGGGGAGCTGTTTTTT.

The rearrangement links TRBV11-2 to TRBJ1-4, with D possibly TRBD1 on 5 matching bases. Germline V lookup: CDR1 SGHAT, CDR2 FQNNGV. This CDR3 has 16 residues. The V gene lost 3 bases and the J gene lost 2 bases, with 13 bases spanning the gap. CDR3 nucleotides: TGTGCCAGCAGCTTTCCGACGGGGGGGACTAATGAAAAACTGTTTTTT. It yields the protein CASSFPTGGTNEKLFF.

V and J are TRBV7-3 and TRBJ2-2, with 9 bases matching TRBD2. Germline V CDR1 and CDR2: SGHTA, FQGTGA. The V and J ends lost 2 bases and 5 bases, in that order; junction bases with no gene match: 6. The CDR3 totals 16 residues. The CDR3 nucleotides read TGTGCCAGCAGCTTATATGCGGGAGGGATAACCGGGGAGCTGTTTTTT. Amino acid sequence: CASSLYAGGITGELFF.

This rearrangement joins TRBV4-1 to TRBJ1-2, with D maybe TRBD1 (6 bases). With 1 base removed from V and 4 bases from J, the gap between germline ends came to 13 bases. The CDR3 is 15 residues long. CDR1 MGHRA and CDR2 YSYEKL come from the germline V gene. The CDR3 nucleotides are TGCGCCAGCAGCCAAGTAGGGGGGTTCAGCTATGGCTACACCTTC. Translated: CASSQVGGFSYGYTF.

This clone appeared a single time. The chain employs TRBV28 and TRBJ2-7, with 8 bases aligning to TRBD1. The CDR3 spans 14 residues. J was trimmed by 3 bases and V by 4 bases; bases with no gene match: 5. Germline CDR1 MDHEN, CDR2 SYDVKM. CDR3 DNA: TGTGCCAGCAGTTCCCTGACAGGGGACTACGAGCAGTACTTC. It codes for CASSSLTGDYEQYF.

With respect to this clone: A junction end diverges from the germline sequence, so it may reflect a read error. V gene TRBV30 combines with J gene TRBJ2-2; TRBD1 matches at 9 bases. Germline CDR1 and CDR2: GTSNPN and SVGIG (reference sequence). The CDR3 is made up of 17 amino acids. CDR3 sequence reads: CARSKGQGTGYPGELFF. Here the CDR3 DNA reads TGTGCCCGGAGTAAGGGACAGGGAACGGGGTATCCCGGGGAGCTGTTTTTT. The full variable domain, its missing parts supplied by reference TRBV30 and TRBJ2-2, is SQTIHQWPATLVQPVGSPLSLECTVEGTSNPNLYWYRQAAGRGLQLLFYSVGIGQISSEVPQNLSASRPQDRQFILSSKKLLLSDSGFYLCARSKGQGTGYPGELFFGEGSRLTVL.

The gene calls are TRBV9 and TRBJ2-1; D gene unclear. V was trimmed by 0 bases and J by 10 bases, leaving 11 bases between them. Germline V gives CDR1 SGDLS, CDR2 YYNGEE. The CDR3 sequence is 13 residues long. This CDR3 is CASSVALYSEQFF. The CDR3 DNA reads as TGTGCCAGCAGCGTAGCCTTATACAGCGAGCAGTTCTTC.

This clone was recorded only once. The gene calls are TRBV30 and TRBJ1-1; D call uncertain. Trimming cost V 0 bases and J 0 bases, with 11 bases left between them. The CDR3 is made up of 15 amino acids. Germline lookup yields CDR1 GTSNPN and CDR2 SVGIG (reference sequence). CDR3 DNA: TGTGCCTGGAGTGTACTGGAACAAGTGAACACTGAAGCTTTCTTT. Encoded protein: CAWSVLEQVNTEAFF.

The chain combines TRBV27 with TRBJ2-2; maybe TRBD1 (6 bases). This CDR3 comprises 12 residues. Trimming took off 7 bases at V and 6 bases at J, with 9 bases between the two ends. Germline V gene data show CDR1 as MNHEY and CDR2 as SMNVEV (reference sequence). The CDR3 DNA is TGTGCCAGCACACAGGGTTCCGGGGAGCTGTTTTTT. The encoded protein is CASTQGSGELFF.

This sequence joins TRBV7-9 and TRBJ1-1; the match to TRBD1 covers 8 bases. The V gene end was trimmed by 1 base and the J gene end by 11 bases; junction bases not matched to a gene: 6. Germline CDR1 is SEHNR and CDR2 is FQNEAQ (reference sequence). The CDR3 is made up of 13 amino acids. CDR3 in amino acids: CASSLETGVAAFF. The CDR3 DNA is TGTGCCAGCAGCTTAGAGACAGGGGTGGCGGCTTTCTTT.

This clone showed up just once. The genes are TRBV4-1 and TRBJ1-2, with no clear D. CDR1 and CDR2 from the germline V gene are MGHRA and YSYEKL. The CDR3 has 15 amino acids. The ends were cut back, 1 base at V and 1 base at J, with 10 bases in the middle. The CDR3 bases are TGCGCCAGCAGCCAAGTTGGGGAGAGTAACTATGGCTACACCTTC. Its translation: CASSQVGESNYGYTF.

The chain combines TRBV5-6 with TRBJ2-5; 11 bases line up with TRBD2. The trim removed 4 bases at V and 5 bases at J, leaving 10 bases unmatched. This CDR3 has 16 residues. Germline loops: CDR1 SGHDT, CDR2 YYEEEE. This CDR3 reads CASSQLLAGVWETQYF. DNA for the CDR3: TGTGCCAGCAGCCAGTTACTAGCGGGAGTGTGGGAGACCCAGTACTTC.

The chain links TRBV11-2 to TRBJ2-5; TRBD2 matches 8 bases. Germline CDR1 and CDR2: SGHAT and FQNNGV. V was clipped by 1 base and J by 6 bases; unmatched bases: 13. The CDR3 has 17 residues. DNA of the CDR3: TGTGCCAGCAGCTTAGCACCAGTGGGACTAGGGGTAAAGACCCAGTACTTC. Protein product: CASSLAPVGLGVKTQYF.

The V call is TRBV4-1, the J call TRBJ2-1, with D perhaps given as TRBD1 or TRBD2 (7 bases each). The V end lost 4 bases, the J end lost 8 bases, and 12 bases lay between the germline ends. The CDR3 extends over 13 amino acids. The germline gives CDR1 MGHRA, CDR2 YSYEKL. In nucleotides, the CDR3 is TGCGCCAGCAGCCCAGGGGGGGTCTATGAGCAGTTCTTC. It encodes CASSPGGVYEQFF.

The CDR3 sequence is CASSLAGPTEAFF. As DNA, the CDR3 is TGTGCCAGCAGCTTGGCAGGGCCAACTGAAGCTTTCTTT. The chain uses TRBV5-8 and TRBJ1-1; D possibly corresponds to TRBD1 (5 bases). The CDR3 contains 13 residues. Trimming took off 0 bases at V and 5 bases at J, with 8 bases between the two ends. The V gene's germline CDR1 is SGHTS and CDR2 YDEGEE.

To note about this clone: The same CDR3 arises from other DNA sequences in this sample as well. The chain links TRBV5-1 to TRBJ2-1, with a tentative D call TRBD2 (6 bases). CDR1 SGHRS and CDR2 YFSETQ come from the germline V gene. The V end lost 4 bases, the J end lost 6 bases, and 8 bases lay between the germline ends. There are 12 residues in the CDR3. The CDR3 spells CASSAGGNEQFF. CDR3 coding DNA: TGCGCCAGCAGCGCCGGGGGCAATGAGCAGTTCTTC.

This chain joins TRBV28 and TRBJ1-5; D unclear. Germline V gene lookup returns CDR1 MDHEN and CDR2 SYDVKM. The length of the CDR3 is 15 residues. The V gene lost 3 bases and the J gene lost 2 bases, with 11 bases spanning the gap. The CDR3 nucleotides read TGTGCCAGCAGTTTCTGGGATAGAGGCAATCAGCCCCAGCATTTT. This encodes CASSFWDRGNQPQHF.